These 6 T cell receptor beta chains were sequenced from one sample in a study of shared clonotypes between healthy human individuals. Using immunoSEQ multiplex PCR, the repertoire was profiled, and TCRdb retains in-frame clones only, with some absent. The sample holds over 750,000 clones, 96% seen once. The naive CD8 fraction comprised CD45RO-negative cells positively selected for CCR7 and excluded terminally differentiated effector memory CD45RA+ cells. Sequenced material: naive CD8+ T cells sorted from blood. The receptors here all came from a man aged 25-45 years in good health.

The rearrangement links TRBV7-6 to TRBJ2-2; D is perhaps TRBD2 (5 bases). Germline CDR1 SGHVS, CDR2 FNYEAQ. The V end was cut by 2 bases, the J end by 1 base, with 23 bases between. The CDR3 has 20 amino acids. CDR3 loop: CASSLRSGVARGRNTGELFF. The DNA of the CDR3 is TGTGCCAGCAGCTTAAGATCCGGGGTGGCTAGAGGCCGGAACACCGGGGAGCTGTTTTTT.

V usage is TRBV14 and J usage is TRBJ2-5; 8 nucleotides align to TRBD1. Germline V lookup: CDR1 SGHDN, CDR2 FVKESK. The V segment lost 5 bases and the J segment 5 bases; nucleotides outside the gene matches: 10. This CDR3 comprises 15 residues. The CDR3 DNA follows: TGTGCCAGCAGCGAGGGAGACAGGGGAGGTGAGACCCAGTACTTC. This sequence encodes CASSEGDRGGETQYF. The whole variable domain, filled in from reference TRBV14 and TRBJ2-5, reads EAGVTQFPSHSVIEKGQTVTLRCDPISGHDNLYWYRRVMGKEIKFLLHFVKESKQDESGMPNNRFLAERTGGTYSTLKVQPAELEDSGVYFCASSEGDRGGETQYFGPGTRLLVL.

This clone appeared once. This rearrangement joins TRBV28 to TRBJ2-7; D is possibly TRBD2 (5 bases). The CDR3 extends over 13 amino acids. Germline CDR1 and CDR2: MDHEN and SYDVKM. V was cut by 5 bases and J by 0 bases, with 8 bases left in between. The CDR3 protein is CASSSGNSYEQYF. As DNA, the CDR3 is TGTGCCAGCAGTAGCGGAAACTCCTACGAGCAGTACTTC. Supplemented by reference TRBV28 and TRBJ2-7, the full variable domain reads DVKVTQSSRYLVKRTGEKVFLECVQDMDHENMFWYRQDPGLGLRLIYFSYDVKMKEKGDIPEGYSVSREKKERFSLILESASTNQTSMYLCASSSGNSYEQYFGPGTRLTVT.

CDR3 DNA sequence: TGTGCCAGCAGCTTAGGGACAGGGTACAATGAGCAGTTCTTC. This encodes CASSLGTGYNEQFF. The chain combines TRBV7-3 with TRBJ2-1, with 9 bases matching TRBD1. This CDR3 has 14 amino acids. J was trimmed by 4 bases and V by 2 bases; bases with no gene match: 0. Germline V lookup: CDR1 SGHTA, CDR2 FQGTGA. The full variable domain, completed using reference TRBV7-3 and TRBJ2-1, is GAGVSQTPSNKVTEKGKYVELRCDPISGHTALYWYRQSLGQGPEFLIYFQGTGAADDSGLPNDRFFAVRPEGSVSTLKIQRTERGDSAVYLCASSLGTGYNEQFFGPGTRLTVL.

The CDR3 coding sequence is TGTGCCAGCAGCTTGGCTTTCTCGGGCGGGAGCACCGGGGAGCTGTTTTTT. This translates into CASSLAFSGGSTGELFF. J is TRBJ2-2 and V is TRBV5-5; TRBD2 aligns across 7 bases. The CDR3 consists of 17 residues. The ends lost 0 bases at V and 4 bases at J; junction bases unmatched: 9. Germline V gives CDR1 SGHKS, CDR2 YYEKEE (reference sequence).

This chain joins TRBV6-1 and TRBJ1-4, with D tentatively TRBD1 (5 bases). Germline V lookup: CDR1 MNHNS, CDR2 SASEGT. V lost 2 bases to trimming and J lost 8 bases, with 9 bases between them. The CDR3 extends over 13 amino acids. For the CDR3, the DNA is TGTGCCAGCAGTGAATGGGGGTTCGAAAAACTGTTTTTT. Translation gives CASSEWGFEKLFF.